These 30 T cell receptor beta chains originate from one sample sequenced in a study of shared clonotypes between healthy human individuals. Assay: immunoSEQ multiplex PCR; the TCRdb copy retains only in-frame clones and omits some. The sample comprises over 2 million clones, 85% to 95% of which are singletons, and 0.13% rests with the top ten. Specimen: naive CD4+ T cells sorted from blood. Indicated subset: CD45RA+ positively selected. The source is a man between 18 and 35 years old in good health.

The table lists this clone with a count of one. The chain couples TRBV11-1 to TRBJ2-3; TRBD2 is a possible D gene (5 bases). This CDR3 comprises 13 residues. Trimming removed 5 bases from V and 3 bases from J, with 9 bases in between. CDR1 is SGHAT and CDR2 is FQDESV in the germline V gene (reference sequence). CDR3: CASSPRTTDTQYF. CDR3 nucleotides: TGTGCCAGCAGCCCCCGGACTACAGATACGCAGTATTTT.

J is TRBJ1-1 and V is TRBV2, with no clear D. CDR1 and CDR2 (germline): SNHLY, FYNNEI. V gave up 7 bases and J gave up 1 base, with 10 bases separating them. This CDR3 region has 13 residues. The CDR3 nucleotides read TGTGCCAGCAATAGTAGGTCGAACACTGAAGCTTTCTTT. It yields the protein CASNSRSNTEAFF.

The chain employs TRBV30 and TRBJ2-3, with TRBD2 matching 12 bases. The V segment lost 3 bases and the J segment 3 bases; nucleotides outside the gene matches: 7. Germline V lookup: CDR1 GTSNPN, CDR2 SVGIG (reference sequence). The CDR3 has 16 residues. The CDR3: CAWSLGLAGLTDTQYF. The DNA for the CDR3 is TGTGCCTGGAGCCTAGGACTAGCGGGATTAACAGATACGCAGTATTTT.

The chain uses TRBV25-1 and TRBJ2-1, with 7 bases identical to TRBD2. The CDR3 covers 14 residues. The trim removed 3 bases at V and 4 bases at J, leaving 3 bases unmatched. Germline V CDR1 and CDR2: MGHDK, SYGVNS. CDR3 amino acids: CASSDELAYNEQFF. The DNA of the CDR3 is TGTGCCAGCAGTGACGAACTAGCGTACAATGAGCAGTTCTTC.

The rearrangement links TRBV19 to TRBJ2-3; the D gene could be TRBD1 or TRBD2 (5 bases each). V was cut by 9 bases and J by 2 bases, with 12 bases left in between. The CDR3 is 13 amino acids. Germline V gene lookup returns CDR1 LNHDA and CDR2 SQIVND (reference sequence). In nucleotides, the CDR3 is TGTGCCAGCCGGGGCCCCCCCACAGATACGCAGTATTTT. Translated: CASRGPPTDTQYF.

The chain is built from TRBV1 and TRBJ2-2. TRBV1 is labeled a pseudogene. The CDR3 runs to 17 residues. CDR3 sequence reads: CTSSHPGTARYTGELFF. The CDR3 bases are TGCACCAGCAGCCATCCCGGGACCGCGAGGTACACCGGGGAGCTGTTTTTT.

The genes are TRBV18 and TRBJ2-7, with 9 nucleotides matching TRBD2. Germline V lookup: CDR1 KGHSH, CDR2 LQKENI. J was trimmed by 6 bases and V by 5 bases; bases with no gene match: 8. The length of the CDR3 is 14 residues. CDR3 protein: CASSALAGESEQYF. The DNA for the CDR3 is TGTGCCAGCTCAGCCTTAGCGGGAGAAAGCGAGCAGTACTTC. Full variable domain (remainder filled in from reference TRBV18 and TRBJ2-7): NAGVMQNPRHLVRRRGQEARLRCSPMKGHSHVYWYRQLPEEGLKFMVYLQKENIIDESGMPKERFSAEFPKEGPSILRIQQVVRGDSAAYFCASSALAGESEQYFGPGTRLTVT.

As concerns this clone: Relative to the germline gene, one junction end is altered; a read error may explain this. The V gene is TRBV7-7, the J gene TRBJ2-3, with D perhaps matching TRBD2 (5 bases). There are 13 residues in the CDR3. Germline V CDR1 and CDR2: SSHAT, FNYEAQ (reference sequence). CDR3 sequence (DNA): TGTGCTAGCAGCCGGGGTAGCACAGATACGCAGTATTTT. It translates to CASSRGSTDTQYF.

This clone was counted once. The same CDR3 can be traced to other DNA sequences in this sample. The J gene is TRBJ1-4, the V gene TRBV30; a weak D match, TRBD1 (6 bases). V lost 0 bases to trimming and J lost 8 bases, with 13 bases between them. Germline loops: CDR1 GTSNPN, CDR2 SVGIG (reference sequence). The CDR3 consists of 14 residues. The CDR3 spells CAWSVGRGREKLFF. In DNA, the CDR3 is TGTGCCTGGAGTGTCGGTCGGGGGCGCGAAAAACTGTTTTTT.

This clone was detected once. The gene calls are TRBV5-6 and TRBJ1-5, with a weak D call TRBD1 (6 bases). The CDR3 length is 17 residues. V was trimmed by 0 bases and J by 7 bases, leaving 20 bases between them. Germline CDR1 and CDR2: SGHDT and YYEEEE. CDR3 sequence reads: CASSLGPRGGAWQPQHF. The DNA of the CDR3 is TGTGCCAGCAGCTTGGGGCCCCGGGGGGGCGCCTGGCAGCCCCAGCATTTT.

The chain recombines TRBV6-1 with TRBJ1-1; D is unresolved. The V gene lost 1 base and the J gene lost 4 bases, with 13 bases spanning the gap. Germline V CDR1 and CDR2: MNHNS, SASEGT. CDR3 length: 15 amino acids. In DNA, the CDR3 is TGTGCCAGCAGTGAAGGGCCCGAAAGAGGCACTGAAGCTTTCTTT. This gives the protein CASSEGPERGTEAFF.

The CDR3 bases are TGTGCCAGCAGTGATTGGGGTGCAGGCACAGATACGCAGTATTTT. Translating gives CASSDWGAGTDTQYF. The chain recombines TRBV25-1 with TRBJ2-3, with unresolved D. Germline V gene sequence: CDR1 MGHDK, CDR2 SYGVNS. Trimming removed 3 bases from V and 1 base from J, with 11 bases in between. The CDR3 consists of 15 residues.

The chain links TRBV28 to TRBJ1-2; D is uncertain. Germline CDR1 reads MDHEN; CDR2 reads SYDVKM. V shed 10 bases and J shed 5 bases, with 20 bases lying between them. The CDR3 loop spans 14 amino acids. In DNA, the CDR3 is TGTGCCACCCAACGCGGCGGGAACCTTTATGGCTACACCTTC. Protein product: CATQRGGNLYGYTF.

This clone was counted a single time. This chain connects TRBV7-9 to TRBJ1-2, with D possibly being TRBD1 (6 bases). V was trimmed by 5 bases and J by 1 base, leaving 14 bases between them. Germline lookup yields CDR1 SEHNR and CDR2 FQNEAQ (reference sequence). This CDR3 has 15 residues. In DNA form, the CDR3 reads TGTGCCAGCAGCGTCAGCAGGGGAGATAACTATGGCTACACCTTC. Protein product: CASSVSRGDNYGYTF.

V is TRBV5-1 and J is TRBJ1-2, with a tentative D call TRBD1 (5 bases). V was cut by 3 bases and J by 1 base, with 31 bases left in between. This CDR3 is 21 amino acids long. The germline gives CDR1 SGHRS, CDR2 YFSETQ. Here the CDR3 DNA reads TGCGCCAGCAGCTATACCTCAGGGAGCCCGGGTCCCTTCGTCTATAACTATGGCTACACCTTC. It encodes CASSYTSGSPGPFVYNYGYTF.

V is TRBV29-1 and J is TRBJ2-7, with TRBD2 matching over 9 bases. V shed 7 bases and J 4 bases; nucleotides not matched to a gene: 8. Germline-derived CDR1 and CDR2 are SQVTM and ANQGSEA. The CDR3 spans 13 residues. The CDR3 DNA reads TGCAGCGCCCGGACTAGCGAGATTTACGAGCAGTACTTC. It specifies CSARTSEIYEQYF.

The V and J genes are TRBV5-4 and TRBJ2-5; 12 bases agree with TRBD2. This CDR3 is built from 17 residues. Germline CDR1 reads SGHNT; CDR2 reads YYREEE (reference sequence). V shed 4 bases, J shed 5 bases, and the junction held 12 bases outside the gene matches. The CDR3 here is CASSQLVTSGSKETQYF. The CDR3 DNA is TGTGCCAGCAGCCAATTGGTGACTAGCGGGAGTAAGGAGACCCAGTACTTC.

The rearrangement links TRBV15 to TRBJ2-1; 10 bases line up with TRBD2. CDR1 is LNHNV, CDR2 YYDKDF, per germline (reference sequence). This CDR3 is 17 amino acids long. Unmatched junction bases numbered 8, after V lost 1 base and J lost 5 bases. CDR3 sequence (DNA): TGTGCCACCAGCAGAGTGGCAGGGACTAGCGCGGACAATGAGCAGTTCTTC. This encodes CATSRVAGTSADNEQFF.

The count of this clone is one. The V and J genes are TRBV7-9 and TRBJ2-5; 9 positions match TRBD2. The CDR3 is made up of 18 amino acids. Germline CDR1 reads SEHNR; CDR2 reads FQNEAQ (reference sequence). The V and J ends lost 1 base and 5 bases, in that order; junction bases with no gene match: 14. DNA of the CDR3: TGTGCCAGCAGCTTAGAGTGGAGTCTAGCGGGGTATCCGGAGACCCAGTACTTC. The encoded protein is CASSLEWSLAGYPETQYF. Full variable domain (remainder filled in from reference TRBV7-9 and TRBJ2-5): DTGVSQNPRHKITKRGQNVTFRCDPISEHNRLYWYRQTLGQGPEFLTYFQNEAQLEKSRLLSDRFSAERPKGSFSTLEIQRTEQGDSAMYLCASSLEWSLAGYPETQYFGPGTRLLVL.

The rearrangement joins TRBV5-4 to TRBJ2-7; 8 nucleotides match TRBD2. V lost 1 base, J lost 2 bases, and 5 bases stayed unmatched. The CDR3 spans 15 residues. Germline CDR1 reads SGHNT; CDR2 reads YYREEE (reference sequence). CDR3 protein: CASSLQAGGTYEQYF. CDR3 nucleotide sequence: TGTGCCAGCAGCTTGCAGGCGGGAGGTACCTACGAGCAGTACTTC.

The chain joins TRBV7-2 to TRBJ1-2, with 7 nucleotides matching TRBD1. The CDR3 length is 14 residues. Per germline, CDR1 SGHTA and CDR2 FQGNSA. V was pared by 3 bases and J by 1 base, with 2 bases of the junction left unmatched. CDR3 DNA: TGTGCCAGCAGCTTGACAGGGATTAACTATGGCTACACCTTC. The encoded protein is CASSLTGINYGYTF. Supplemented by reference TRBV7-2 and TRBJ1-2, the full variable domain reads GAGVSQSPSNKVTEKGKDVELRCDPISGHTALYWYRQSLGQGLEFLIYFQGNSAPDKSGLPSDRFSAERTGGSVSTLTIQRTQQEDSAVYLCASSLTGINYGYTFGSGTRLTVV.

This clone was observed a single time. V usage is TRBV30 and J usage is TRBJ1-6, with 9 bases matching TRBD1. The CDR3 totals 15 residues. The junction had 5 bases not matched to a gene; V was cut back by 2 bases and J by 6 bases. In germline, CDR1 is GTSNPN, CDR2 SVGIG (reference sequence). The CDR3 sequence: CAWSTGQGSNSPLHF. CDR3 bases: TGTGCCTGGAGTACGGGACAGGGAAGTAATTCACCCCTCCACTTT.

The CDR3 DNA reads as TGTGCCAGCAGCTTGTTTTTTCTTCGGACAGGGGAGGAGGTGGCTTTCTTT. It translates to CASSLFFLRTGEEVAFF. The genes are TRBV5-6 and TRBJ1-1; TRBD1 aligns across 9 bases. CDR1 is SGHDT and CDR2 is YYEEEE in the germline V gene. This CDR3 comprises 17 residues. The trim removed 1 base at V and 11 bases at J, leaving 18 bases unmatched.

The chain recombines TRBV7-9 with TRBJ2-7; the D is unclear. The V gene's germline CDR1 is SEHNR and CDR2 FQNEAQ (reference sequence). Trimming cost V 5 bases and J 9 bases, with 11 bases left between them. This CDR3 has 11 residues. CDR3 DNA: TGTGCCAGCAGCGAAGAAATTGGGCAGTACTTC. Its translation is CASSEEIGQYF.

As for this clone: Additional DNA sequences in this sample encode the identical CDR3. This sequence joins TRBV7-9 and TRBJ2-2, with unresolved D. The V and J ends lost 1 base and 8 bases respectively, with 5 bases between them. Per germline, CDR1 SEHNR and CDR2 FQNEAQ (reference sequence). The CDR3 consists of 12 residues. The CDR3, as DNA: TGTGCCAGCAGCTTAGGGTCTGGGGAGCTGTTTTTT. This gives the protein CASSLGSGELFF.

This chain joins TRBV4-1 and TRBJ2-3; D is uncertain. Germline V gene sequence: CDR1 MGHRA, CDR2 YSYEKL. V lost 0 bases to trimming and J lost 1 base, with 14 bases between them. CDR3 size: 17 residues. CDR3 coding DNA: TGCGCCAGCAGCCAAGAACCTCGTGGCAGTGGCACAGATACGCAGTATTTT. This encodes CASSQEPRGSGTDTQYF.

The chain has TRBV7-6 and TRBJ1-5; a possible D gene is TRBD1 (5 bases). The CDR3 covers 17 residues. Germline assignment: CDR1 SGHVS and CDR2 FNYEAQ. Trimming pared 6 bases from V and 2 bases from J, leaving 20 bases between. CDR3 bases: TGTGCCAGCAGTCGATCAGGGAATACCCGGGGCAATCAGCCCCAGCATTTT. Amino acids: CASSRSGNTRGNQPQHF.

The V and J genes are TRBV11-3 and TRBJ2-6; 9 bases align to TRBD1. Germline lookup yields CDR1 SGHNT and CDR2 YENEEA. The CDR3 runs 17 residues. V lost 5 bases and J lost 0; bases outside the gene matches: 5. CDR3 in DNA: TGTGCCAGCAGCCCAGGGACAGGGAGCTCTGGGGCCAACGTCCTGACTTTC. Its protein product is CASSPGTGSSGANVLTF.

V usage is TRBV28 and J usage is TRBJ1-4; D not certain. Per germline, CDR1 MDHEN and CDR2 SYDVKM. Between the trimmed V and J ends, which lost 2 bases and 0 bases, there was a span of 10 bases. This CDR3 is built from 16 residues. DNA of the CDR3: TGTGCCAGCAGTTTAGTTCGGCTCCCAACTAATGAAAAACTGTTTTTT. Its translation: CASSLVRLPTNEKLFF.

The chain uses TRBV6-1 and TRBJ1-5; 7 nucleotides align to TRBD1. This CDR3 is built from 15 residues. Trimming at V came to 4 bases and at J to 3 bases, leaving 6 bases not matched to a gene. Germline V gene sequence: CDR1 MNHNS, CDR2 SASEGT. The CDR3, as DNA: TGTGCCAGCAGTGCCCAGGGGGTTATCAATCAGCCCCAGCATTTT. The encoded protein is CASSAQGVINQPQHF.